This passage covers 3 T cell receptor beta chains from one sample sequenced in a study of cytomegalovirus exposure and HLA in healthy donors. PCR primers comprised 60 Vbeta and 13 Jbeta primers. Some clones are missing from TCRdb's copy, which holds only in-frame ones; the method was immunoSEQ multiplex PCR. The sample consists of roughly 180,000 clones, 70% to 80% of them appearing once. Sequencing used PBMCs. Receptors were obtained from a man younger than 30 in good health and CMV-seronegative.

V usage is TRBV9 and J usage is TRBJ2-7, with a possible D match to TRBD2 (5 bases). Trimming took 0 bases from V and 2 from J, leaving 12 bases between them. The CDR3 loop spans 15 amino acids. Germline lookup yields CDR1 SGDLS and CDR2 YYNGEE. The CDR3 nucleotides are TGTGCCAGCAGCGTAGGAGTGGACGGGACCTACGAGCAGTACTTC. Translation: CASSVGVDGTYEQYF.

V gene TRBV5-1 combines with J gene TRBJ2-2, with 13 bases lining up with TRBD2. V lost 3 bases, J lost 5 bases, and 1 base stayed unmatched. Germline assignment: CDR1 SGHRS and CDR2 YFSETQ. This CDR3 is 15 amino acids long. The CDR3 region has the DNA TGCGCCAGCAGCTCGGGACTAGCGGGGACCGGGGAGCTGTTTTTT. It yields the protein CASSSGLAGTGELFF.

The chain employs TRBV4-3 and TRBJ1-2; D may be TRBD1 (5 bases). V was clipped by 4 bases and J by 2 bases, with 17 bases between them. This CDR3 comprises 16 residues. Germline V gives CDR1 LGHNA, CDR2 YSLEER. CDR3: CASSRGFSGANYGYTF. In nucleotides, the CDR3 is TGCGCCAGCAGCCGTGGTTTCAGCGGGGCGAACTATGGCTACACCTTC.